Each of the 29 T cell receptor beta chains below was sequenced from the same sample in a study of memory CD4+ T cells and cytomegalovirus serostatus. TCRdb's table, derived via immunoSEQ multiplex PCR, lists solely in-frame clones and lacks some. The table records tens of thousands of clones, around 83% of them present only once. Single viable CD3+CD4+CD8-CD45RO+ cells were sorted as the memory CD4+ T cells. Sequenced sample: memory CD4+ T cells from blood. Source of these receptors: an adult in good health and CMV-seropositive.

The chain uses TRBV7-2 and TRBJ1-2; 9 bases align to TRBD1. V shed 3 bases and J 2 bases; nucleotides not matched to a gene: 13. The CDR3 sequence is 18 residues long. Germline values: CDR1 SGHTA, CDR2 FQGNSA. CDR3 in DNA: TGTGCCAGCAGCTTTAGGGGATCCGCGGACAGGGGAAACTATGGCTACACCTTC. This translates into CASSFRGSADRGNYGYTF.

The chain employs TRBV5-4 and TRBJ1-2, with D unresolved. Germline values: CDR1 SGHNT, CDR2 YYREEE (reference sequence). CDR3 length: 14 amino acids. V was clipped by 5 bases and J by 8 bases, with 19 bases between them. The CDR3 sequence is CASSSFRGADGYTF. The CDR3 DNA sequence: TGTGCCAGCAGTTCCTTCCGGGGAGCGGACGGCTACACCTTC. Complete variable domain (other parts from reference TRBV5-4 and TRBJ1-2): ETGVTQSPTHLIKTRGQQVTLRCSSQSGHNTVSWYQQALGQGPQFIFQYYREEENGRGNFPPRFSGLQFPNYSSELNVNALELDDSALYLCASSSFRGADGYTFGSGTRLTVV.

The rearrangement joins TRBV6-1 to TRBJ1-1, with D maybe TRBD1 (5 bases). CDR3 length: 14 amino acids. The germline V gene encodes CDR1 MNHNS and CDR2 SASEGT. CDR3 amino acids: CRTQLGQGNTEAFF. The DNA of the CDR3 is TGTCGCACCCAACTAGGGCAGGGGAACACTGAAGCTTTCTTT.

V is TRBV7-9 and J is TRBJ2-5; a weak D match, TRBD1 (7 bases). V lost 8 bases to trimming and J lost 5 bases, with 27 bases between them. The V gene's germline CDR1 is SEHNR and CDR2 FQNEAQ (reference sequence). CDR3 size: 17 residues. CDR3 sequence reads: CASSKQGGLTIGETQYF. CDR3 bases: TGTGCCAGCTCGAAGCAGGGGGGACTTACAATCGGGGAGACCCAGTACTTC. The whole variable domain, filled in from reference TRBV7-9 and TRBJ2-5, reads DTGVSQNPRHKITKRGQNVTFRCDPISEHNRLYWYRQTLGQGPEFLTYFQNEAQLEKSRLLSDRFSAERPKGSFSTLEIQRTEQGDSAMYLCASSKQGGLTIGETQYFGPGTRLLVL.

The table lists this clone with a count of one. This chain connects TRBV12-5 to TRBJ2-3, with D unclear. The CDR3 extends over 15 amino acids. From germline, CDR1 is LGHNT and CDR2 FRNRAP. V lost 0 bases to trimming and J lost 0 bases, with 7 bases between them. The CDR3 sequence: CASGLVQDSTDTQYF. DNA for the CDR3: TGTGCTAGTGGTTTGGTACAAGATAGCACAGATACGCAGTATTTT.

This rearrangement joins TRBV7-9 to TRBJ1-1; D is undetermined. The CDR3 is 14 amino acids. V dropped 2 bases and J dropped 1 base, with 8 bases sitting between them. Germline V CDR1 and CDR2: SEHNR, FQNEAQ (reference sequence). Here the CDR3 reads CASSLTTGNTEAFF. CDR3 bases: TGTGCCAGCAGCTTAACGACGGGGAACACTGAAGCTTTCTTT.

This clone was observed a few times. CDR3 sequence reads: CASSSQTGQRNTIYF. The CDR3 bases are TGTGCCAGCAGCTCTCAAACCGGACAGCGAAACACCATATATTTT. The rearrangement joins TRBV7-8 to TRBJ1-3; D perhaps matches TRBD1 (6 bases). The length of the CDR3 is 15 residues. The V end was cut by 4 bases, the J end by 5 bases, with 15 bases between. CDR1 is SGHVS and CDR2 is FQNEAQ in the germline V gene.

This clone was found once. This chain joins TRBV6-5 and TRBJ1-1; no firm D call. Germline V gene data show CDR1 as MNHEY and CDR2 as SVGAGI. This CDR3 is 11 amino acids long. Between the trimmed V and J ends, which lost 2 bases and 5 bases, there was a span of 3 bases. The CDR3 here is CASSYKTEAFF. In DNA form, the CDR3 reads TGTGCCAGCAGTTACAAAACTGAAGCTTTCTTT.

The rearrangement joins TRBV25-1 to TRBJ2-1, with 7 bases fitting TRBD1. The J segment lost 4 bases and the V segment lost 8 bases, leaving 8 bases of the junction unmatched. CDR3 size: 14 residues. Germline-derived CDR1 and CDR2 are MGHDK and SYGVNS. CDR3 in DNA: TGTGCCAGCCTCGGGACAGAGGGTTACAATGAGCAGTTCTTC. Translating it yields CASLGTEGYNEQFF.

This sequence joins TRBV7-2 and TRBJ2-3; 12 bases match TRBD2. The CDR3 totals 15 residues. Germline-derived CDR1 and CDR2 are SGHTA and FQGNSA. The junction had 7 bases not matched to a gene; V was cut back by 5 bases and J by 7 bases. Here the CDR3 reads CASSGRLAGAHTQYF. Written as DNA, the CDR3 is TGTGCCAGCAGCGGGCGACTAGCGGGAGCACATACGCAGTATTTT.

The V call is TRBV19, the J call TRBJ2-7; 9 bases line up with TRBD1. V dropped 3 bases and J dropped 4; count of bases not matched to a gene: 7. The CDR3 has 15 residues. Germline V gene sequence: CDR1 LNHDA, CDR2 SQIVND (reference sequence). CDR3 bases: TGTGCCAGTAGTATGGGCCGGGACAGGGCTTACGAGCAGTACTTC. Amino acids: CASSMGRDRAYEQYF. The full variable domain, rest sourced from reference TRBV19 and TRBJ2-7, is DGGITQSPKYLFRKEGQNVTLSCEQNLNHDAMYWYRQDPGQGLRLIYYSQIVNDFQKGDIAEGYSVSREKKESFPLTVTSAQKNPTAFYLCASSMGRDRAYEQYFGPGTRLTVT.

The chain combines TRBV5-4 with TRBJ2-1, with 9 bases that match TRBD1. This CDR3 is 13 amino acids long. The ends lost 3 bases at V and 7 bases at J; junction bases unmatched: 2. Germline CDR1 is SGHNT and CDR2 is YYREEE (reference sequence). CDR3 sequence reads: CASSWDRANEQFF. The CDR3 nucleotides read TGTGCCAGCAGCTGGGACAGGGCTAATGAGCAGTTCTTC.

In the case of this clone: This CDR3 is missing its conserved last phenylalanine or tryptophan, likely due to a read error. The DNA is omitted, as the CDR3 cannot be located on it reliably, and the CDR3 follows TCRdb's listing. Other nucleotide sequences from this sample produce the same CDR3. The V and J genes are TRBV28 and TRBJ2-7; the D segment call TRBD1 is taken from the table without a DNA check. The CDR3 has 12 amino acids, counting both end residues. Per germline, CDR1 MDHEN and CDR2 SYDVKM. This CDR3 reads CASSRLPGVLLL.

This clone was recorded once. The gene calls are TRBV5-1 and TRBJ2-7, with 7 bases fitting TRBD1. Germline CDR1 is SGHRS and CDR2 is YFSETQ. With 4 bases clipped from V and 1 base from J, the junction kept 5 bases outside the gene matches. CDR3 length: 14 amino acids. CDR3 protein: CASSLGQRSYEQYF. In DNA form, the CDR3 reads TGCGCCAGCAGCCTGGGACAGAGATCCTACGAGCAGTACTTC.

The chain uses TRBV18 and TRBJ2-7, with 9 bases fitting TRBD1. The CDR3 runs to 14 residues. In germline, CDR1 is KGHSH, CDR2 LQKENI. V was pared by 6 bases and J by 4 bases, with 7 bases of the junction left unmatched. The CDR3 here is CASSPGTGMYEQYF. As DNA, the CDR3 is TGTGCCAGCTCGCCCGGGACAGGGATGTACGAGCAGTACTTC.

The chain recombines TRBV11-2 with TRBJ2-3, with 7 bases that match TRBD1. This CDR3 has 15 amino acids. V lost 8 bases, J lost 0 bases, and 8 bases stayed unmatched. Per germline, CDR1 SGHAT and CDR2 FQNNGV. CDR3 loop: CASRQGASSTDTQYF. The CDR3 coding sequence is TGTGCCAGCCGACAGGGAGCGTCTAGCACAGATACGCAGTATTTT.

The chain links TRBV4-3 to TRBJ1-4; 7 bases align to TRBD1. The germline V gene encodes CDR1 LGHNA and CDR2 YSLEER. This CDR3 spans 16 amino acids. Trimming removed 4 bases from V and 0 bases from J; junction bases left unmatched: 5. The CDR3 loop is CASSPGTVATNEKLFF. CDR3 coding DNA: TGCGCCAGCAGCCCCGGGACAGTTGCAACTAATGAAAAACTGTTTTTT.

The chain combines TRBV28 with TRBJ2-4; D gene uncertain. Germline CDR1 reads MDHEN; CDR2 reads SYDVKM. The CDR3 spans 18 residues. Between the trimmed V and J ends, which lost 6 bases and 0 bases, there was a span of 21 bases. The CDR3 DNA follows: TGTGCCAGCAGCTTAGATCCGGGCAGTAATCTAGCCAAAAACATTCAGTACTTC. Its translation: CASSLDPGSNLAKNIQYF.

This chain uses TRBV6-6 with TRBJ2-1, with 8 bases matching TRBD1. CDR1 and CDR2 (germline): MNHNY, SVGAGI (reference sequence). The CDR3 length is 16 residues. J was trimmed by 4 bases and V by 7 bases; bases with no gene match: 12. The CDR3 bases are TGTGCCAGCAAGGCCCGAATCGACAGGGGTTACAATGAGCAGTTCTTC. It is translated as CASKARIDRGYNEQFF.

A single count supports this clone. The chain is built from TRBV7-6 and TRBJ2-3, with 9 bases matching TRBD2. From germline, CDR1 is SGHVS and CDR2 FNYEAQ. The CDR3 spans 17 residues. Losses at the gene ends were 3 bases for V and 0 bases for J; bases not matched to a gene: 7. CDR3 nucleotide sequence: TGTGCCAGCAGCTTGGGGCTAGCGGGGACTAGCACAGATACGCAGTATTTT. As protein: CASSLGLAGTSTDTQYF.

The CDR3 is CASSLSVAGPGARYGYTF. The CDR3, as DNA: TGTGCCAGCAGTTTATCGGTAGCGGGGCCAGGGGCCAGATATGGCTACACCTTC. The chain links TRBV27 to TRBJ1-2, with D possibly TRBD1 on 6 matching bases. The CDR3 loop spans 18 amino acids. The germline V gene encodes CDR1 MNHEY and CDR2 SMNVEV (reference sequence). The ends were cut back, 0 bases at V and 5 bases at J, with 22 bases in the middle.

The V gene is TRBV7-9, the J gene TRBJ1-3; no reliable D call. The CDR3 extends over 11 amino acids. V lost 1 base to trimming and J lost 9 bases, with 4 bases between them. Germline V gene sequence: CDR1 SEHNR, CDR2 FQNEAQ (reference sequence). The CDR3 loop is CASSLGGTIYF. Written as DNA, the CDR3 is TGTGCCAGCAGCTTAGGGGGCACCATATATTTT.

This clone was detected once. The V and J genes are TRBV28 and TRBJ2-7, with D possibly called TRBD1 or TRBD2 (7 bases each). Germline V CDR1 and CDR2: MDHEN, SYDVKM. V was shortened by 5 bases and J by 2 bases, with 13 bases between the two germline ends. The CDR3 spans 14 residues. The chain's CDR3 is CASSSGDRAYEQYF. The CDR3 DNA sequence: TGTGCCAGCAGTAGCGGGGACAGAGCCTACGAGCAGTACTTC.

The CDR3 DNA reads as TGTGCCAGTAGTATAGTGCCCGAAGTCCGTGACTATGGCTACACCTTC. Translation: CASSIVPEVRDYGYTF. The rearrangement uses TRBV19 and TRBJ1-2, with D uncertain. Germline values: CDR1 LNHDA, CDR2 SQIVND (reference sequence). Trimming pared 1 base from V and 3 bases from J, leaving 15 bases between. The CDR3 contains 16 residues.

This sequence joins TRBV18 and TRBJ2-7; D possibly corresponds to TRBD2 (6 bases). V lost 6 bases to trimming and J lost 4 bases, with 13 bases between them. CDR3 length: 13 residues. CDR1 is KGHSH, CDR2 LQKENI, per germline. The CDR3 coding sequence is TGTGCCAGCTCTCGGGGGACTGCTTACGAGCAGTACTTC. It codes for CASSRGTAYEQYF.

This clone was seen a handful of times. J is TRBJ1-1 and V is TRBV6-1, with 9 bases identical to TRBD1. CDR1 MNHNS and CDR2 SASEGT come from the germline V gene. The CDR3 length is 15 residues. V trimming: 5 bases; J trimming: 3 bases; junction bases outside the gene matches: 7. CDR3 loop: CASSPQGAGDTEAFF. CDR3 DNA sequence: TGTGCCAGCAGTCCACAGGGGGCGGGAGACACTGAAGCTTTCTTT.

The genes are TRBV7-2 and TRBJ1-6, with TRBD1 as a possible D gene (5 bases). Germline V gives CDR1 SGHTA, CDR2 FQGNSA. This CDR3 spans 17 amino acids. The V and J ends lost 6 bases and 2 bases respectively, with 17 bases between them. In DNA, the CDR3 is TGTGCCAGCAGTTCTACACAAGGGGTACCCTATAATTCACCCCTCCACTTT. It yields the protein CASSSTQGVPYNSPLHF.

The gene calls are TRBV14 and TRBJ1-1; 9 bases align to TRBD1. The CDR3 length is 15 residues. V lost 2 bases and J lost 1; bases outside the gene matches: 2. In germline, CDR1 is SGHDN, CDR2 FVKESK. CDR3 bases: TGTGCCAGCAGCCAAAAACAGGGGGCGAACACTGAAGCTTTCTTT. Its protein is CASSQKQGANTEAFF.

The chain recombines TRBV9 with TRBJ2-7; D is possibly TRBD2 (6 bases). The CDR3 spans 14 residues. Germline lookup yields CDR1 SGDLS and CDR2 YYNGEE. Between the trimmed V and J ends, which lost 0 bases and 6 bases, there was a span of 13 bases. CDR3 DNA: TGTGCCAGCAGCGTAGGGTTCGGGAGTTCCGAGCAGTACTTC. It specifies CASSVGFGSSEQYF.